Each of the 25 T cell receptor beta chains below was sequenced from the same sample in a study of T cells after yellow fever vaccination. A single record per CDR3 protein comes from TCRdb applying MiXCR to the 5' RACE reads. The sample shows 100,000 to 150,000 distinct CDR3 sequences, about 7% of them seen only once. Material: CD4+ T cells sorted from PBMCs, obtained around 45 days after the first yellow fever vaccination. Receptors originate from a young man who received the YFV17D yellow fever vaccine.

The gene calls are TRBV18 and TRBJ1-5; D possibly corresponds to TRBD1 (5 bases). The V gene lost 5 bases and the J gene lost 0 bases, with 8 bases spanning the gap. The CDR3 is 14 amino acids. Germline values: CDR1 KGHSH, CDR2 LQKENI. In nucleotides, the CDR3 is TGTGCCAGCTCAGGGACGGATAGCAATCAGCCCCAGCATTTT. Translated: CASSGTDSNQPQHF. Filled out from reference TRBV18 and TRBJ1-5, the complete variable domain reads NAGVMQNPRHLVRRRGQEARLRCSPMKGHSHVYWYRQLPEEGLKFMVYLQKENIIDESGMPKERFSAEFPKEGPSILRIQQVVRGDSAAYFCASSGTDSNQPQHFGDGTRLSIL.

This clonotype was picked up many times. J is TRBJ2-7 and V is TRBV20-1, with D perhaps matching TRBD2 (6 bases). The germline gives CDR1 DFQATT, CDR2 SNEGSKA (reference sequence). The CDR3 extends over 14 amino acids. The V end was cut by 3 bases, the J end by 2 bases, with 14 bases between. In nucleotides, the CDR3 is TGCAGTGCTAGTCCCGTTACGGGGGCCTACGAGCAGTACGTC. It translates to CSASPVTGAYEQYV.

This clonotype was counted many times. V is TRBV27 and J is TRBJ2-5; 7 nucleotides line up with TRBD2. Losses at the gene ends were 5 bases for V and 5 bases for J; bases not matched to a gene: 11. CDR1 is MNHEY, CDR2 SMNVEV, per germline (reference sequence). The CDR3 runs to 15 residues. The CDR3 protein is CASSGSGAGEETQYF. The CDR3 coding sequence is TGTGCCAGCAGTGGCTCCGGGGCGGGGGAGGAGACCCAGTACTTC.

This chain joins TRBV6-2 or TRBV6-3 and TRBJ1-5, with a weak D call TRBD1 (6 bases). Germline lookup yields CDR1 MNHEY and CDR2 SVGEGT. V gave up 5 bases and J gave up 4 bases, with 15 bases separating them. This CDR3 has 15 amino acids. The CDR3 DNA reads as TGTGCCAGCAGTCGCACCACAGGGAGGAATCAGCCCCAGCATTTT. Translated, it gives CASSRTTGRNQPQHF.

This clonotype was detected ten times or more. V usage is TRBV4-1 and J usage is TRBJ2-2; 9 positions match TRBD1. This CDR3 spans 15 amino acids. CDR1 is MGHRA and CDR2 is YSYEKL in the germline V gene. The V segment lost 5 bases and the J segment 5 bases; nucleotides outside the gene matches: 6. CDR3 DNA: TGCGCCAGCAGCGCGGGACAGGGACCAACCGGGGAGCTGTTTTTT. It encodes CASSAGQGPTGELFF.

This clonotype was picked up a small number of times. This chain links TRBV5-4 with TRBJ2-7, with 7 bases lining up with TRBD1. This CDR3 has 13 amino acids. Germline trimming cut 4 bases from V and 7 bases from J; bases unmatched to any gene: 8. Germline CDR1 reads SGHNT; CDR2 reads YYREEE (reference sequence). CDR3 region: CASSIDRAREQYV. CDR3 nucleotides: TGTGCCAGCAGCATAGACAGGGCTCGGGAGCAGTACGTC.

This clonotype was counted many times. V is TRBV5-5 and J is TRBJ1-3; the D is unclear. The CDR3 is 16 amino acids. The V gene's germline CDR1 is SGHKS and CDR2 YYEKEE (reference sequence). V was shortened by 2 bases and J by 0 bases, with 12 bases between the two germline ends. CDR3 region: CASSFTVSVSGNTIYF. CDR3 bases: TGTGCCAGCAGCTTTACAGTGTCAGTCTCTGGAAACACCATATATTTT.

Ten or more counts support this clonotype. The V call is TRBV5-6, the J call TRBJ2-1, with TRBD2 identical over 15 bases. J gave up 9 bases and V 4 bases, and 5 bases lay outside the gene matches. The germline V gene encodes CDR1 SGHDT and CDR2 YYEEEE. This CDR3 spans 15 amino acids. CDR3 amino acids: CASSLGLAGGSEQFF. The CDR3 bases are TGTGCCAGCAGCCTGGGACTAGCGGGGGGTAGTGAGCAGTTCTTC.

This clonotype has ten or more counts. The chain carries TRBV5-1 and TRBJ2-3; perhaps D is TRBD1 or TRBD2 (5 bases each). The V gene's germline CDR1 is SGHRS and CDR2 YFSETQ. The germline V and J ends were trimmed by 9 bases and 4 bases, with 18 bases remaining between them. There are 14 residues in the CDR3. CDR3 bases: TGCGCCACCGGGGATCAGGGCCCCGCAGATACGCAGTATTTT. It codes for CATGDQGPADTQYF. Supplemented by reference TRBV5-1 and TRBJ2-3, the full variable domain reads KAGVTQTPRYLIKTRGQQVTLSCSPISGHRSVSWYQQTPGQGLQFLFEYFSETQRNKGNFPGRFSGRQFSNSRSEMNVSTLELGDSALYLCATGDQGPADTQYFGPGTRLTVL.

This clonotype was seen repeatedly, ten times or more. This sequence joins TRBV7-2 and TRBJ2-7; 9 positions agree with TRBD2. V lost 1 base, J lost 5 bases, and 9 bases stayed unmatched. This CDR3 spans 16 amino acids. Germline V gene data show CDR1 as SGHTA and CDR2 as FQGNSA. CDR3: CASSLEGGGAGHEQYV. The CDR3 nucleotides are TGTGCCAGCAGCTTAGAAGGCGGGGGGGCCGGTCACGAGCAGTACGTC.

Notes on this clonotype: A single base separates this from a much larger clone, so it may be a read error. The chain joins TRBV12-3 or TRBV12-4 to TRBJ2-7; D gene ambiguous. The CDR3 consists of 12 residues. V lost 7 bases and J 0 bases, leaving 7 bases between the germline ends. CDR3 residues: CASNRDSYEQYV. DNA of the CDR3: TGTGCCAGCAACCGAGACTCCTACGAGCAGTACGTC.

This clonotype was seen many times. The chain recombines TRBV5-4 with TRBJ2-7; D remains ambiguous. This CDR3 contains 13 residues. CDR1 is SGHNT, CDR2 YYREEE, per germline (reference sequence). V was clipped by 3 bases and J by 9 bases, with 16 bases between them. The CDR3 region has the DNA TGTGCCAGCAGCTCTCAGTCCTTGTTCGGGCAGTACGTC. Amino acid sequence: CASSSQSLFGQYV.

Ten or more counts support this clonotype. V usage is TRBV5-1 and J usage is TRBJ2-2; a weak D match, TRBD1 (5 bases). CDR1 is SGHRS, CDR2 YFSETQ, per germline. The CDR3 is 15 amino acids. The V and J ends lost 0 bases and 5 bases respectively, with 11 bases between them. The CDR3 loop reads CASSLGQYETGELFF. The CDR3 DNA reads TGCGCCAGCAGCTTGGGACAGTATGAAACCGGGGAGCTGTTTTTT. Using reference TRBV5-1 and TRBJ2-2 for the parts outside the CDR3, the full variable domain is KAGVTQTPRYLIKTRGQQVTLSCSPISGHRSVSWYQQTPGQGLQFLFEYFSETQRNKGNFPGRFSGRQFSNSRSEMNVSTLELGDSALYLCASSLGQYETGELFFGEGSRLTVL.

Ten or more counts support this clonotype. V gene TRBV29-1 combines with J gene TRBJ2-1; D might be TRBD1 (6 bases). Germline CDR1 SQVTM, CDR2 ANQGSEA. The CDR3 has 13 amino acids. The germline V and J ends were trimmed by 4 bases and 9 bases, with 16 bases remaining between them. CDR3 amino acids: CSVGGLPPGEQFF. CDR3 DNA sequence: TGCAGCGTTGGGGGGCTCCCCCCCGGTGAGCAGTTCTTC.

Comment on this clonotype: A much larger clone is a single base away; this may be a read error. The CDR3 bases are TGTGTCAGCAGCTTATCTACCGGCCTAGGCCAAGAGACCCAGTACTTC. This encodes CVSSLSTGLGQETQYF. This chain joins TRBV11-2 and TRBJ2-5; D uncertain. This CDR3 is built from 16 residues. CDR1 is SGHAT and CDR2 is FQNNGV in the germline V gene.

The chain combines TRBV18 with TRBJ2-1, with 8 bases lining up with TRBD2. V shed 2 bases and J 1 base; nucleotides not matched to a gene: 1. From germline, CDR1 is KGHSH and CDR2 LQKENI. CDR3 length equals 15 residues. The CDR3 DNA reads TGTGCCAGCTCACCATTAGCGGGGTCCTACAATGAGCAGTTCTTC. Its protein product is CASSPLAGSYNEQFF.

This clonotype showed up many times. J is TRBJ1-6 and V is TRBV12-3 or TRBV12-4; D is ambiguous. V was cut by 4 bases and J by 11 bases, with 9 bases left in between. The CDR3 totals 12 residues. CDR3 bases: TGTGCCAGCAGTTCAACCGCTACACCCCTCCACTTT. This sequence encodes CASSSTATPLHF.

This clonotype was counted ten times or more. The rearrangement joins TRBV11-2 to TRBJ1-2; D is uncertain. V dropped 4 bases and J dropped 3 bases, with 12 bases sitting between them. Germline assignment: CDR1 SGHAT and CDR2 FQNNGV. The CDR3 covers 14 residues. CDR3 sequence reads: CASSSMREYYGYTF. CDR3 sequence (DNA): TGTGCCAGCAGCTCCATGAGGGAATACTATGGCTACACCTTC. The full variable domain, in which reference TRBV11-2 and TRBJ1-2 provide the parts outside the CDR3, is EAGVAQSPRYKIIEKRQSVAFWCNPISGHATLYWYQQILGQGPKLLIQFQNNGVVDDSQLPKDRFSAERLKGVDSTLKIQPAKLEDSAVYLCASSSMREYYGYTFGSGTRLTVV.

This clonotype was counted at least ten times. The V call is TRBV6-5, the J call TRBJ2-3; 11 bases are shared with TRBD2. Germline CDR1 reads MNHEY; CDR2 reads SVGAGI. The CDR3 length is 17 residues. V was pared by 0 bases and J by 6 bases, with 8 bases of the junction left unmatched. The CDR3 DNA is TGTGCCAGCAGTTACTCACCGGCTAGCGGGGGGCCGGATACGCAGTATTTT. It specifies CASSYSPASGGPDTQYF.

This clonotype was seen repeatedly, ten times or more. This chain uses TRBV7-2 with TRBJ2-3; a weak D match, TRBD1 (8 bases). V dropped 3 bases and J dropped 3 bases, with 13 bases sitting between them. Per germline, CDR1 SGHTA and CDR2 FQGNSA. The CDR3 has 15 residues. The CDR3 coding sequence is TGTGCCAGCAGCTTTGACAGGGGAGGGACAGATACGCAGTATTTT. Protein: CASSFDRGGTDTQYF.

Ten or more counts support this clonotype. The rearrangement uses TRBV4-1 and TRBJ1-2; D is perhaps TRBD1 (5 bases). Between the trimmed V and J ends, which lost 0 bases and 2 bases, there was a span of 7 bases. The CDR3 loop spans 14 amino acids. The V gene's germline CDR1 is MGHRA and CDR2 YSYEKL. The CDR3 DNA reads TGCGCCAGCAGCCAAGATAGGGGCAACTATGGCTACACCTTC. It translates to CASSQDRGNYGYTF.

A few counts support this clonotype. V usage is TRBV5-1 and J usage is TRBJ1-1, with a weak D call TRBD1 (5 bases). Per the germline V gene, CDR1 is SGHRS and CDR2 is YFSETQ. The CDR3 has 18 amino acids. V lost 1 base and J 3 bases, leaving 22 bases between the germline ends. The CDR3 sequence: CASSLPRGGNSAYTEAFF. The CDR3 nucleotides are TGCGCCAGCAGCTTGCCGAGGGGAGGGAACTCGGCTTACACTGAAGCTTTCTTT.

As DNA, the CDR3 is TGCAGTCGACAGGGCTACGGCGAGACCCAGTACTTC. Amino acid sequence: CSRQGYGETQYF. The rearrangement joins TRBV20-1 to TRBJ2-5; TRBD1 matches at 7 bases. The J segment lost 5 bases and the V segment lost 8 bases, leaving 8 bases of the junction unmatched. The CDR3 has 12 residues. CDR1 DFQATT and CDR2 SNEGSKA come from the germline V gene (reference sequence).

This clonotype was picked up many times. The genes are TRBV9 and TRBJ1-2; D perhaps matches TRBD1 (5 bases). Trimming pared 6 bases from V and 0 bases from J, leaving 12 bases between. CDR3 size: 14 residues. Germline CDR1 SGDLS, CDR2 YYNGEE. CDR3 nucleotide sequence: TGTGCCAGCACCCGGGACGGAGCTAACTATGGCTACACCTTC. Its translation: CASTRDGANYGYTF.

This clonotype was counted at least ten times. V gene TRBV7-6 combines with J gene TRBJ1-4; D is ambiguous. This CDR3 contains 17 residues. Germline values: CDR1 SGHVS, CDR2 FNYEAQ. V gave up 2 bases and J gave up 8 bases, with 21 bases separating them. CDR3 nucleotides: TGTGCCAGCAGCTTAATTGCCGGGATCGGGCGTGGGGAAAAACTGTTTTTT. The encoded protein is CASSLIAGIGRGEKLFF.